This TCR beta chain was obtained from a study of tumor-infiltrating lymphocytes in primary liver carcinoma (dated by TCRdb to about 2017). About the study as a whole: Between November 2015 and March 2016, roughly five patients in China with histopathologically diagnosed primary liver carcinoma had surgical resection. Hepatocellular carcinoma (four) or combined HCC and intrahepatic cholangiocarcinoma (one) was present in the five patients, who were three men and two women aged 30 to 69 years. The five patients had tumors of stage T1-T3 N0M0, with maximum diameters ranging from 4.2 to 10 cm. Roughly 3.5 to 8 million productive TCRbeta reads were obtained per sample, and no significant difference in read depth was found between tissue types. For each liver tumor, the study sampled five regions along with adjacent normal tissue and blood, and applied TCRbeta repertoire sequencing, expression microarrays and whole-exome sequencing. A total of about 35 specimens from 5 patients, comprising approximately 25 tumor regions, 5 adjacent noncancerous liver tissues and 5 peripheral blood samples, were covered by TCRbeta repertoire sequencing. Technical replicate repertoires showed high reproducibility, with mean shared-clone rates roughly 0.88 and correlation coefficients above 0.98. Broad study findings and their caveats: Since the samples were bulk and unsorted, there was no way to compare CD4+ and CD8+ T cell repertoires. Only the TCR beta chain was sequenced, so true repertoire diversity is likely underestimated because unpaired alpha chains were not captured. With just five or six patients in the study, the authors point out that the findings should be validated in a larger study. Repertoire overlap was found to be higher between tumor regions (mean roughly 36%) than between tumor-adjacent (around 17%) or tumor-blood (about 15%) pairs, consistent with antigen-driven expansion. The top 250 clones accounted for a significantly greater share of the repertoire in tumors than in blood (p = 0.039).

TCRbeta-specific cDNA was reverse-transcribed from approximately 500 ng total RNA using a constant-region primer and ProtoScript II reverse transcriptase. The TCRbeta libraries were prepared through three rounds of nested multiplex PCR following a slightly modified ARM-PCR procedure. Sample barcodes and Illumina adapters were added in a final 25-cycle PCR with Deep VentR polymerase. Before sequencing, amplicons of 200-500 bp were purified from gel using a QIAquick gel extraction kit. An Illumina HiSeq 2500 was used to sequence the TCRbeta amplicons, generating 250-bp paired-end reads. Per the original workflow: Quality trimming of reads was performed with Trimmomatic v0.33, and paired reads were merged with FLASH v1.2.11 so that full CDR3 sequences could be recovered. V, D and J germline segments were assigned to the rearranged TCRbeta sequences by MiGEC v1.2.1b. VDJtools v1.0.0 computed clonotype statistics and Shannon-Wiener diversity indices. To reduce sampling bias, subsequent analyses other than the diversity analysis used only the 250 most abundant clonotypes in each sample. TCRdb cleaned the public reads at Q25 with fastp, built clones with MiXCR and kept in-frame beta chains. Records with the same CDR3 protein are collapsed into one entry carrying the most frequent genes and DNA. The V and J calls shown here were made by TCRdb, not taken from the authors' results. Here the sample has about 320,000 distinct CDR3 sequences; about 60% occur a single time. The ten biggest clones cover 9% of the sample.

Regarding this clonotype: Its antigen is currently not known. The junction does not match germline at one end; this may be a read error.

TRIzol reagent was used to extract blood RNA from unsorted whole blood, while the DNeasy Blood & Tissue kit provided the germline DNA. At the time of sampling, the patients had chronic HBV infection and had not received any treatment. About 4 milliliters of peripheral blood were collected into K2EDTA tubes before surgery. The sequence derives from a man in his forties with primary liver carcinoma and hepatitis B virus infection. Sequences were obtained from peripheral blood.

The encoded CDR3 is CASSFRTGNVEAQYF. The nucleotide sequence reads as follows: TGTGCCAGCAGCTTCCGGACAGGGAACGTAGAGGCCCAGTACTTC. The rearranged segments are TRBV11-3 and TRBJ2-5, and TRBD1 matches 8 of the central bases. The CDR3 spans 15 residues, from the cysteine through the phenylalanine. The entry retains the CDR3 DNA only, 45 bases that are in frame from base 1. Taken from the germline V gene, the CDR1 and CDR2 loops are SGHNT and YENEEA.